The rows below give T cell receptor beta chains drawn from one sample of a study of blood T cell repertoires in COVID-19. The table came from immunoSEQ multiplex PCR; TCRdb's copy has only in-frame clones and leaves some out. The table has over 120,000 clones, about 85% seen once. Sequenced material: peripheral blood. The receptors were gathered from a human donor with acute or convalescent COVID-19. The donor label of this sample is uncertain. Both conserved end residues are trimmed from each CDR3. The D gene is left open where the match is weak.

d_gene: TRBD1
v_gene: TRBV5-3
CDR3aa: ARSPDRGEGALH

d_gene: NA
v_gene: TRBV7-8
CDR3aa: ASSFGWADEKLF

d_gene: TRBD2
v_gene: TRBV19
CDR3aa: ASSIGSGGSYEQY

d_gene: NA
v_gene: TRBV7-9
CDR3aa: ASSLMGGSGLEAF

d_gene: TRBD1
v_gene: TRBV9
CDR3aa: ASSLRQGETSEYDEQY

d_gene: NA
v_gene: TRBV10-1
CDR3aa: ATLETRSDYGYT

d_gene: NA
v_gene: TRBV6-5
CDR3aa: ASTPTGVRQGEF

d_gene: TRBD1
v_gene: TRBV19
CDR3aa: ATRGQPYNYGYT

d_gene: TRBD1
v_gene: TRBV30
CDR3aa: AWTDGTGWTGELF

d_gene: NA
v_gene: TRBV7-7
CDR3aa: ASSLAQGSNTGELF

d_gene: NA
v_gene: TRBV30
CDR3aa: AWRPGQNSNQPQH

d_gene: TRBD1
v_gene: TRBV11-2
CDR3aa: ASSAQGAQPQH

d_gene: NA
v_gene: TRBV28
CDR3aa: ASSVGTLNTGELF

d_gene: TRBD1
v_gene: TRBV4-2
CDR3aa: ASSQEGQGYSPLH

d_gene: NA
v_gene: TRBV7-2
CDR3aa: ASSLDSIYGYT

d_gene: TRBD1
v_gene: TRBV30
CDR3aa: AYQTDRGGGRETQY

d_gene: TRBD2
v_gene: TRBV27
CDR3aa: ASSLSGGGRQETQY

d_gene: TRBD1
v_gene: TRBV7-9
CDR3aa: ASSHGQGNSPLH

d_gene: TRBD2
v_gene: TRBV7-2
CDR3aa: ASSLSGGMGTDTQY

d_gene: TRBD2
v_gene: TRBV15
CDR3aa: ATSRGSGRLDNEQF

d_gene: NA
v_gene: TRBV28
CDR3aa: ASRGQYYGYT

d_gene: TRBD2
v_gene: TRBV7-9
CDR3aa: ASSWLPGLNNEQF

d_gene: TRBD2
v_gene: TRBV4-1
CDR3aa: ASSQDFSTSGGDYEQY

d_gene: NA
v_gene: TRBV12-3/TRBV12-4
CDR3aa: ASSTQGYGYT

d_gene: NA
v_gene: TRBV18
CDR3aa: ASSPRGQSSGNTIY

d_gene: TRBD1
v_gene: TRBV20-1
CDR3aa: SARDSTEAF

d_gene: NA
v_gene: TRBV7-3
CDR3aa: ASSSSGTTAGNEQF

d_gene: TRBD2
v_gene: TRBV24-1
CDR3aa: ATSDLASGSSYNEQF

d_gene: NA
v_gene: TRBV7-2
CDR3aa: ASSSWTGDTEAF

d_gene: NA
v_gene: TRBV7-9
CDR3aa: ASSFGQTGWQF

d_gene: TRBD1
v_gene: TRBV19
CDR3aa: ASGDRGRETQY

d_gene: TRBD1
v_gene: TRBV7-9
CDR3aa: ASSWTGGVSPLH

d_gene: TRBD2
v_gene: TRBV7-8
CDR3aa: ASSLVTSGRPGTQY

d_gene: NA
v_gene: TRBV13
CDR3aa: ASSLISRGNYGYT

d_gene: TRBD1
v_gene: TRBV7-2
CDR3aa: ASSHRDRNTGELF

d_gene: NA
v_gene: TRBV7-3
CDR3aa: ASSRTLNTEAF

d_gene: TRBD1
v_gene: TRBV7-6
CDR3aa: ASSAQSGTGITEAF

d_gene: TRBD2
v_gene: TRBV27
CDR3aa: ASSFWASGYQETQY

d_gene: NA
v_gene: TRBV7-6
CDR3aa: ASSWRSQGHTTEAF

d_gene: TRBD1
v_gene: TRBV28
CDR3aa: ASSSTGQGITEAF

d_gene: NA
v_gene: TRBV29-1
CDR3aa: SVVQWQGNTIY

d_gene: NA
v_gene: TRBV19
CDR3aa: AGSYRDHTDTQY

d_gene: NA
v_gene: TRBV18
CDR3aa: ASSLEVTEAF

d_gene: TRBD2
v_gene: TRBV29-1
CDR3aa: SVDHEAGNSGANVLT

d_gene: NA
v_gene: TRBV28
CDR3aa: ASSLDSYNEQF

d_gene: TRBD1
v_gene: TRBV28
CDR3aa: ASRHRDRARGNTIY

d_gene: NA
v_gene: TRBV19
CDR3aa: ASSIQGYEQY

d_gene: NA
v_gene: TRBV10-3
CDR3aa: AITSNGLGYGYT

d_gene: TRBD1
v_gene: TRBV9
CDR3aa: ASSVQAGTGYGNTIY

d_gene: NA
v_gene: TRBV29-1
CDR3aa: SVPRTATNTEAF

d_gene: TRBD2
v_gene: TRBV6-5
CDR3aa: ASRGLAVQETQY